This T cell receptor (beta chain) originates from a study of cytomegalovirus exposure and HLA in healthy donors. The PCR ran on 60 Vbeta and 13 Jbeta primers. TCRdb's table, derived via immunoSEQ multiplex PCR, lists solely in-frame clones and lacks some. The data contain under 110,000 clones, approximately 85% of them singletons. Germline CDR1 SGHKS, CDR2 YYEKEE (reference sequence). V was pared by 4 bases and J by 0 bases, with 17 bases between. This CDR3 has 17 residues. Sequenced sample: PBMCs. This chain links TRBV5-5 with TRBJ1-3, with D hard to call. The sequence was obtained from a man younger than 40 in good health and CMV-seronegative. The DNA of the CDR3 is TGTGCCAGCAGCGCCGGGAGTCGAGTGAGCTCTGGAAACACCATATATTTT. Amino acid sequence: CASSAGSRVSSGNTIYF.